This passage covers 3 T cell receptor beta chains from one sample sequenced in a study of monozygotic twins with inflammatory bowel disease. TCRdb re-analyzed the 5' RACE reads; it lists each CDR3 protein once, without DNA. The sample holds 300,000 to 400,000 distinct CDR3 sequences. The specimen was blood. The receptors were sampled from a human donor with ulcerative colitis or Crohn's disease, or a healthy co-twin of an affected twin (not recorded which).

The chain carries TRBV3-1 and TRBJ2-5; without DNA, the TCRdb call of TRBD1 cannot be checked. CDR1 LGHDT and CDR2 YNNKEL come from the germline V gene (reference sequence). The CDR3 covers 15 residues. CDR3 sequence reads: CASSQEPTPGETQYF.

J is TRBJ2-4 and V is TRBV25-1. The CDR3 is made up of 12 amino acids. Germline V CDR1 and CDR2: MGHDK, SYGVNS. This CDR3 is CASSDDLNIQYF. The whole variable domain, remainder taken from reference TRBV25-1 and TRBJ2-4, is EADIYQTPRYLVIGTGKKITLECSQTMGHDKMYWYQQDPGMELHLIHYSYGVNSTEKGDLSSESTVSRIRTEHFPLTLESARPSHTSQYLCASSDDLNIQYFGAGTRLSVL.

The chain has TRBV28 and TRBJ2-2; no DNA is available, so the TRBD1 call from TCRdb remains unchecked. Germline-derived CDR1 and CDR2 are MDHEN and SYDVKM. This CDR3 region has 14 residues. Here the CDR3 reads CASSLQGAAGELFF.